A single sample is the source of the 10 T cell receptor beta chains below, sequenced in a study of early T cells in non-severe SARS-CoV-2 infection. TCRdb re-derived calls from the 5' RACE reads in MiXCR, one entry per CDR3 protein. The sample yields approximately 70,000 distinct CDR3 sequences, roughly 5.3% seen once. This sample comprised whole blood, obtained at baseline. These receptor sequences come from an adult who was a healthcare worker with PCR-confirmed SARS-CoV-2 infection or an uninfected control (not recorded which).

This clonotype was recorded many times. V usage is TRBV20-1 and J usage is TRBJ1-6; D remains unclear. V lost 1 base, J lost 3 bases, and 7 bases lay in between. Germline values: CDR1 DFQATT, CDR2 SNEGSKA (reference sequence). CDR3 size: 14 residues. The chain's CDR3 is CSARGNYYNSPLHF. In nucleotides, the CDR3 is TGCAGTGCTAGAGGGAATTACTATAATTCACCCCTCCACTTT.

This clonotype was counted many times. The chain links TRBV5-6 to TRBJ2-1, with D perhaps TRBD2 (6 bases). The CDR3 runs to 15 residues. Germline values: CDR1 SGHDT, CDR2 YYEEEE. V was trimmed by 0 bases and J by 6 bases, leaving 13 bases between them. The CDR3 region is CASSLALEGSNEQFF. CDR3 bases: TGTGCCAGCAGCTTGGCCTTGGAGGGCAGCAATGAGCAGTTCTTC.

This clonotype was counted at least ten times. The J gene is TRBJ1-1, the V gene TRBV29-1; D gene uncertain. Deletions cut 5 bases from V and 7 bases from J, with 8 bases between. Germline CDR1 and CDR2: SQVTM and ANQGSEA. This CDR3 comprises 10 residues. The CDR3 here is CSVPGFEAFF. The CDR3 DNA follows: TGCAGCGTTCCGGGATTTGAAGCTTTCTTT.

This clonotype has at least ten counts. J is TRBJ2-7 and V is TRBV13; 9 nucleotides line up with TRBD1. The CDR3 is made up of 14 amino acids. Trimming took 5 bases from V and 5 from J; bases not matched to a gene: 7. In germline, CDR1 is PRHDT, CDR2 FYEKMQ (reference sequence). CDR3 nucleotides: TGTGCCAGCAGCAACCCGACAGGGGGGCACGAGCAGTACTTC. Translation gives CASSNPTGGHEQYF. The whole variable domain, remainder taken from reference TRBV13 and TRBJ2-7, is AAGVIQSPRHLIKEKRETATLKCYPIPRHDTVYWYQQGPGQDPQFLISFYEKMQSDKGSIPDRFSAQQFSDYHSELNMSSLELGDSALYFCASSNPTGGHEQYFGPGTRLTVT.

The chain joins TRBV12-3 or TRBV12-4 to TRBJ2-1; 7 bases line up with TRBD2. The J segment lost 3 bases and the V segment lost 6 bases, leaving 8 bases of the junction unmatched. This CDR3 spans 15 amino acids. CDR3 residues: CASRPGSGVYNEQFF. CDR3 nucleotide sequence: TGTGCCAGCAGGCCGGGGAGCGGGGTCTACAATGAGCAGTTCTTC.

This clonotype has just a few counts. CDR3 amino acids: CAWSVFGGNTEAFF. CDR3 sequence (DNA): TGTGCCTGGAGTGTATTCGGGGGGAACACTGAAGCTTTCTTT. The chain joins TRBV30 to TRBJ1-1, with D perhaps matching TRBD1 (5 bases). Per the germline V gene, CDR1 is GTSNPN and CDR2 is SVGIG (reference sequence). V lost 0 bases, J lost 1 base, and 9 bases lay in between. This CDR3 contains 14 residues.

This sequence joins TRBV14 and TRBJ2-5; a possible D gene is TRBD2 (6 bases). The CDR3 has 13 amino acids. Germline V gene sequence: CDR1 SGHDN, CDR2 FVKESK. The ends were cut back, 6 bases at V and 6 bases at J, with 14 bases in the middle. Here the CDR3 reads CASRDWGDQTQYF. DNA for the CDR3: TGTGCCAGCAGGGACTGGGGGGACCAGACCCAGTACTTC.

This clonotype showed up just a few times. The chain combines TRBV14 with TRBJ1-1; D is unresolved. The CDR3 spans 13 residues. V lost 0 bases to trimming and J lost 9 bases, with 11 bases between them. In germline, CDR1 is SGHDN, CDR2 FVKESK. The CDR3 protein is CASSQDSGSQAFF. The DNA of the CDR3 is TGTGCCAGCAGCCAAGATTCAGGCTCACAAGCTTTCTTT.

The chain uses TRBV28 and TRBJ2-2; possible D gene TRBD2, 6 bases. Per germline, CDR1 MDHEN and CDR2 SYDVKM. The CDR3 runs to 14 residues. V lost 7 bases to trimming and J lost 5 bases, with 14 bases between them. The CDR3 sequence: CASTYGGSTGELFF. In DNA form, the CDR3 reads TGTGCCAGCACGTACGGGGGATCGACCGGGGAGCTGTTTTTT.

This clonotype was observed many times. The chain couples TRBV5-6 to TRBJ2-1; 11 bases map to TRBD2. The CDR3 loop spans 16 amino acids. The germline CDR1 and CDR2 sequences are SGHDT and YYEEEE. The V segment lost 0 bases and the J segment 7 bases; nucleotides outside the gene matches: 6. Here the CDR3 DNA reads TGTGCCAGCAGCTTGGCGCCTAGCGGGAGGTGGAATGAGCAGTTCTTC. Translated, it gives CASSLAPSGRWNEQFF.